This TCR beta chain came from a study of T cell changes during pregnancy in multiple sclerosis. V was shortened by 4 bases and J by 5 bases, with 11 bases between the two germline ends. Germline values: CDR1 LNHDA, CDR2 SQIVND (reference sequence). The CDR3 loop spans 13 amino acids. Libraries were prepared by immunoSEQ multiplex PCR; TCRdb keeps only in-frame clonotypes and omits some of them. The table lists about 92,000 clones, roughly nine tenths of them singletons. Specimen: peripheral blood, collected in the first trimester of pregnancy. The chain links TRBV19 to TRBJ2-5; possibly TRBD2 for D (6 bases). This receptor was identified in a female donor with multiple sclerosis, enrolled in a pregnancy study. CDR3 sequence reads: CASSRDSLETQYF. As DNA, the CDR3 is TGTGCCAGTAGTAGGGACTCTCTGGAGACCCAGTACTTC. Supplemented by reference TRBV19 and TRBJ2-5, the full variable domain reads DGGITQSPKYLFRKEGQNVTLSCEQNLNHDAMYWYRQDPGQGLRLIYYSQIVNDFQKGDIAEGYSVSREKKESFPLTVTSAQKNPTAFYLCASSRDSLETQYFGPGTRLLVL.